This TCR delta chain derives from a study of gamma-delta chains in newborns, infants, children. Turning to the study itself: Polyclonal expansion of innate γδ T cells after birth follows microbial exposure.

This clone has more than one count but fewer than ten. V was clipped by 0 bases and J by 0 bases, with 10 bases between them. This CDR3 contains 15 residues. CDR1 and CDR2 from the germline V gene are GEAIGNYY and EKD. TCRdb re-analyzed the reads via CATT. The sample yields roughly 11,000 delta-chain clones, 3.5% seen once. The J gene is TRDJ1, the V gene TRDV2, with a weak D call TRDD3 (5 bases). Sequenced sample: blood. The sequence was obtained from a child who was a newborn, infant or young child, either healthy, febrile or measles-vaccinated (not recorded which). CDR3 region: CACDTLGQYTDKLIF. CDR3 coding DNA: TGTGCCTGTGACACCCTGGGCCAGTACACCGATAAACTCATCTTT.